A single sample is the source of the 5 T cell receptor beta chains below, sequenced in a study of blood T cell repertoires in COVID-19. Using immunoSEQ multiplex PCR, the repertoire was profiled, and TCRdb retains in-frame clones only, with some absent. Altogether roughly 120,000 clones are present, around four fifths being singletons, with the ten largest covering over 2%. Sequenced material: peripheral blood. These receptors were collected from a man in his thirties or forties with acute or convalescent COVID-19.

The CDR3 DNA is TGTGCCAGCAGTAGGGGACAGGATGAAAAACTGTTTTTT. It codes for CASSRGQDEKLFF. The gene calls are TRBV6-5 and TRBJ1-4; TRBD1 matches at 8 bases. V lost 5 bases and J lost 6; bases outside the gene matches: 2. The CDR3 has 13 residues. From germline, CDR1 is MNHEY and CDR2 SVGAGI.

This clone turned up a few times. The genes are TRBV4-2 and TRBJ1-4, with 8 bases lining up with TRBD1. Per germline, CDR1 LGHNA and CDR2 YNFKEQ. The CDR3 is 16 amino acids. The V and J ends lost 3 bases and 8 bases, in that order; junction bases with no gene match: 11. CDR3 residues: CASSQRPTGEGEKLFF. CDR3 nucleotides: TGTGCCAGCAGCCAGCGCCCGACAGGGGAAGGGGAAAAACTGTTTTTT.

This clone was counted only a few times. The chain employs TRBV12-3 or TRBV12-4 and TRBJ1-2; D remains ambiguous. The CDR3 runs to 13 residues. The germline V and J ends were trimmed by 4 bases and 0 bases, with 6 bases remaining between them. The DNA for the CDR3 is TGTGCCAGCAGTTCCCTAGCTAACTATGGCTACACCTTC. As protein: CASSSLANYGYTF.

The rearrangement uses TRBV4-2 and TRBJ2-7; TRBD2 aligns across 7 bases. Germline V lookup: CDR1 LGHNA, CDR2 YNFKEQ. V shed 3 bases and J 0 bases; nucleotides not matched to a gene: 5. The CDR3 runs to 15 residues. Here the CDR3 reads CASSQAGEISYEQYF. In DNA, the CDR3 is TGTGCCAGCAGCCAGGCGGGGGAAATCTCCTACGAGCAGTACTTC.

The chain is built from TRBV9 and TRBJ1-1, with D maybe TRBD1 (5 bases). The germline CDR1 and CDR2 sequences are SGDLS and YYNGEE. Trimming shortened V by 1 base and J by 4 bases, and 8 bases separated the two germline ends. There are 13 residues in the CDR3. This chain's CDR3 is CASSVNQGTEAFF. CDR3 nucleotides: TGTGCCAGCAGCGTAAACCAGGGCACTGAAGCTTTCTTT. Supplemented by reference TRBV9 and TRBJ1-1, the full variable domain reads DSGVTQTPKHLITATGQRVTLRCSPRSGDLSVYWYQQSLDQGLQFLIQYYNGEERAKGNILERFSAQQFPDLHSELNLSSLELGDSALYFCASSVNQGTEAFFGQGTRLTVV.